This entry lists 18 T cell receptor beta chains sequenced from one sample in a study of T cell responses to AZD1222 COVID-19 vaccine. Method: immunoSEQ multiplex PCR; TCRdb's copy keeps in-frame clones and lacks some. The table includes tens of thousands of clones, 80% to 90% detected once. The starting material was peripheral blood, obtained 28 days after the second AZD1222 dose. These receptors were collected from an adult who received the AZD1222 COVID-19 vaccine.

V gene TRBV29-1 combines with J gene TRBJ1-3; no definite D call. The CDR3 extends over 13 amino acids. V gave up 4 bases and J gave up 3 bases, with 10 bases separating them. CDR1 is SQVTM and CDR2 is ANQGSEA in the germline V gene. Here the CDR3 reads CSVGAAFGNTIYF. CDR3 in DNA: TGCAGCGTTGGGGCAGCTTTTGGAAACACCATATATTTT.

The CDR3 reads CASSTRTGPLGTEAFF. The CDR3 nucleotides are TGTGCCAGCAGCACGAGAACCGGGCCGCTGGGCACTGAAGCTTTCTTT. The chain has TRBV7-2 and TRBJ1-1; D is ambiguous. This CDR3 spans 16 amino acids. Per germline, CDR1 SGHTA and CDR2 FQGNSA. Trimming shortened V by 5 bases and J by 4 bases, and 20 bases separated the two germline ends.

In its sample, this clone was seen once. The CDR3 DNA sequence: TGTGCCAGCAGTGGGACTAGCGGGACGACTAAAGCGCGGGCCTACGAGCAGTACTTC. This gives the protein CASSGTSGTTKARAYEQYF. The rearrangement links TRBV6-2 or TRBV6-3 to TRBJ2-7; 13 bases are a match to TRBD2. Germline loops: CDR1 MNHEY, CDR2 SVGEGT. This CDR3 spans 19 amino acids. V dropped 5 bases and J dropped 2; count of bases not matched to a gene: 15.

This clone was seen once. This sequence joins TRBV29-1 and TRBJ1-2; 9 positions match TRBD1. The junction had 12 bases not matched to a gene; V was cut back by 8 bases and J by 8 bases. The germline V gene encodes CDR1 SQVTM and CDR2 ANQGSEA. The CDR3 contains 13 residues. The CDR3 nucleotides read TGCAGCATTCACTGGGACAGGGTAGGCGGCTACACCTTC. It codes for CSIHWDRVGGYTF.

This clone was recorded many times. The V gene is TRBV6-5, the J gene TRBJ1-5; 8 bases map to TRBD1. The CDR3 length is 14 residues. Germline loops: CDR1 MNHEY, CDR2 SVGAGI. V lost 6 bases, J lost 9 bases, and 10 bases stayed unmatched. The DNA for the CDR3 is TGTGCCAGCAGCCCAAGACAGGGGAGGATGCCCCAGCATTTT. It translates to CASSPRQGRMPQHF.

The chain has TRBV19 and TRBJ2-2; maybe TRBD2 (5 bases). Deletions cut 5 bases from V and 0 bases from J, with 10 bases between. This CDR3 comprises 15 residues. CDR1 is LNHDA, CDR2 SQIVND, per germline (reference sequence). The CDR3 nucleotides are TGTGCCAGTAGTCCCCAAGCGGCGAACACCGGGGAGCTGTTTTTT. This encodes CASSPQAANTGELFF.

This clone was found once. CDR3 amino acids: CASSQEQSGGYRGTEAFF. The CDR3 nucleotides read TGTGCCAGCAGCCAAGAACAGAGTGGGGGCTATCGAGGCACTGAAGCTTTCTTT. The chain combines TRBV4-2 with TRBJ1-1, with D possibly matching TRBD1 (6 bases). V was cut by 0 bases and J by 4 bases, with 21 bases left in between. This CDR3 spans 18 amino acids. From germline, CDR1 is LGHNA and CDR2 YNFKEQ.

The J gene is TRBJ2-1, the V gene TRBV9; 14 positions match TRBD2. Germline V gene sequence: CDR1 SGDLS, CDR2 YYNGEE. The trim removed 0 bases at V and 9 bases at J, leaving 2 bases unmatched. CDR3 size: 15 residues. CDR3 sequence: CASSVGTSGRSEQFF. DNA of the CDR3: TGTGCCAGCAGCGTAGGGACTAGCGGGAGGTCTGAGCAGTTCTTC.

The chain uses TRBV5-1 and TRBJ2-3, with TRBD2 identical over 9 bases. The CDR3 contains 15 residues. With V trimmed by 0 bases and J by 4 bases, 3 bases remained unmatched. The germline V gene has CDR1 SGHRS and CDR2 YFSETQ. This CDR3 reads CASSLALAGADTQYF. CDR3 in DNA: TGCGCCAGCAGCTTGGCACTAGCGGGCGCAGATACGCAGTATTTT.

The chain is built from TRBV25-1 and TRBJ1-2; the D is unclear. The CDR3 spans 13 residues. V was cut by 6 bases and J by 5 bases, with 13 bases left in between. Germline CDR1 is MGHDK and CDR2 is SYGVNS. CDR3 residues: CASRLGPQYGYTF. DNA of the CDR3: TGTGCCAGCAGATTAGGACCGCAGTATGGCTACACCTTC.

The chain recombines TRBV18 with TRBJ1-5; tentatively, D is TRBD1 (5 bases). V shed 3 bases and J shed 6 bases, with 15 bases lying between them. The germline V gene has CDR1 KGHSH and CDR2 LQKENI. This CDR3 comprises 15 residues. The CDR3 DNA follows: TGTGCCAGCTCACCCCAGGAAGGGGAGGGTCAGCCCCAGCATTTT. Its translation is CASSPQEGEGQPQHF. Based on the CDR3 plus reference TRBV18 and TRBJ1-5, the full variable domain is NAGVMQNPRHLVRRRGQEARLRCSPMKGHSHVYWYRQLPEEGLKFMVYLQKENIIDESGMPKERFSAEFPKEGPSILRIQQVVRGDSAAYFCASSPQEGEGQPQHFGDGTRLSIL.

V is TRBV5-1 and J is TRBJ2-7; tentative D call: TRBD2 (5 bases). Germline CDR1 SGHRS, CDR2 YFSETQ. The V end was cut by 0 bases, the J end by 7 bases, with 20 bases between. The CDR3 consists of 16 residues. The CDR3 reads CASSLADGGLSGEQYF. The CDR3 DNA follows: TGCGCCAGCAGCTTGGCCGATGGCGGGCTTTCGGGAGAGCAGTACTTC. The whole variable domain, filled in from reference TRBV5-1 and TRBJ2-7, reads KAGVTQTPRYLIKTRGQQVTLSCSPISGHRSVSWYQQTPGQGLQFLFEYFSETQRNKGNFPGRFSGRQFSNSRSEMNVSTLELGDSALYLCASSLADGGLSGEQYFGPGTRLTVT.

The chain has TRBV14 and TRBJ2-7; 7 nucleotides line up with TRBD2. Germline V lookup: CDR1 SGHDN, CDR2 FVKESK. The CDR3 runs 14 residues. V lost 1 base to trimming and J lost 1 base; unmatched junction nucleotides: 1. CDR3 in amino acids: CASSQGLASYEQYF. As DNA, the CDR3 is TGTGCCAGCAGCCAAGGACTAGCTTCCTACGAGCAGTACTTC. Based on the CDR3 plus reference TRBV14 and TRBJ2-7, the full variable domain is EAGVTQFPSHSVIEKGQTVTLRCDPISGHDNLYWYRRVMGKEIKFLLHFVKESKQDESGMPNNRFLAERTGGTYSTLKVQPAELEDSGVYFCASSQGLASYEQYFGPGTRLTVT.

This chain connects TRBV9 to TRBJ1-1; D uncertain. Per the germline V gene, CDR1 is SGDLS and CDR2 is YYNGEE. V lost 0 bases to trimming and J lost 4 bases, with 13 bases between them. This CDR3 region has 15 residues. The CDR3 loop reads CASSVDDGRATEAFF. The DNA of the CDR3 is TGTGCCAGCAGCGTAGACGACGGCCGCGCCACTGAAGCTTTCTTT.

V usage is TRBV30 and J usage is TRBJ1-4; D possibly corresponds to TRBD1 (5 bases). V lost 5 bases and J 5 bases, leaving 18 bases between the germline ends. The CDR3 has 15 amino acids. CDR1 GTSNPN and CDR2 SVGIG come from the germline V gene (reference sequence). DNA for the CDR3: TGTGCCTGGGGTAGGGACGGCGTTGGGAATGAAAAACTGTTTTTT. It is translated as CAWGRDGVGNEKLFF.

The rearrangement uses TRBV6-5 and TRBJ1-2; a possible D gene is TRBD1 (5 bases). The CDR3 sequence is 15 residues long. The germline V gene has CDR1 MNHEY and CDR2 SVGAGI. V lost 7 bases and J lost 1, with 16 bases in between. CDR3 nucleotide sequence: TGTGCCAGCACTTCCGCCGCCGGGGGTAACTATGGCTACACCTTC. This encodes CASTSAAGGNYGYTF.

CDR3 nucleotide sequence: TGTGCCAGCAGCTTATCTACTAGCGGGGGGGCCCGGCGGTATTTT. The encoded protein is CASSLSTSGGARRYF. This chain links TRBV7-2 with TRBJ2-3; 13 bases line up with TRBD2. The CDR3 has 15 residues. Germline V CDR1 and CDR2: SGHTA, FQGNSA. The junction had 10 bases not matched to a gene; V was cut back by 2 bases and J by 14 bases.

In regard to this clone: One end of the junction fails to match germline, which may point to a read error. The chain combines TRBV7-9 with TRBJ2-7, with 7 positions matching TRBD2. In germline, CDR1 is SEHNR, CDR2 FQNEAQ (reference sequence). The CDR3 consists of 11 residues. The CDR3 region has the DNA TGTGCCAGCAGCTCTGGGACTACCCCGTCCTTC. Translated: CASSSGTTPSF.